This T cell receptor (beta chain) comes out of a study of blood T cell repertoires in COVID-19. Study-level information: T cells, B-cell-depleted T cells, or PBMCs provided the cDNA or gDNA that served as material.

Method: immunoSEQ multiplex PCR; TCRdb's copy keeps in-frame clones and lacks some. In the table there are 250,000 or so clones, 80% to 90% of which are singletons. This clonotype originated in a woman between 70 and 85 years old with acute or convalescent COVID-19. The sample comprised peripheral blood.

CDR3 region: CASSETGGEQYF. CDR3 bases: TGCGCCAGCAGCGAGACAGGGGGAGAGCAGTACTTC. V and J are TRBV10-1 and TRBJ2-7, with 9 bases lining up with TRBD1. After removal of 6 bases from V and 7 bases from J, the junction contained 4 bases not matched to a gene. The CDR3 totals 12 residues. Germline assignment: CDR1 WNHNN and CDR2 SYGVQD (reference sequence).